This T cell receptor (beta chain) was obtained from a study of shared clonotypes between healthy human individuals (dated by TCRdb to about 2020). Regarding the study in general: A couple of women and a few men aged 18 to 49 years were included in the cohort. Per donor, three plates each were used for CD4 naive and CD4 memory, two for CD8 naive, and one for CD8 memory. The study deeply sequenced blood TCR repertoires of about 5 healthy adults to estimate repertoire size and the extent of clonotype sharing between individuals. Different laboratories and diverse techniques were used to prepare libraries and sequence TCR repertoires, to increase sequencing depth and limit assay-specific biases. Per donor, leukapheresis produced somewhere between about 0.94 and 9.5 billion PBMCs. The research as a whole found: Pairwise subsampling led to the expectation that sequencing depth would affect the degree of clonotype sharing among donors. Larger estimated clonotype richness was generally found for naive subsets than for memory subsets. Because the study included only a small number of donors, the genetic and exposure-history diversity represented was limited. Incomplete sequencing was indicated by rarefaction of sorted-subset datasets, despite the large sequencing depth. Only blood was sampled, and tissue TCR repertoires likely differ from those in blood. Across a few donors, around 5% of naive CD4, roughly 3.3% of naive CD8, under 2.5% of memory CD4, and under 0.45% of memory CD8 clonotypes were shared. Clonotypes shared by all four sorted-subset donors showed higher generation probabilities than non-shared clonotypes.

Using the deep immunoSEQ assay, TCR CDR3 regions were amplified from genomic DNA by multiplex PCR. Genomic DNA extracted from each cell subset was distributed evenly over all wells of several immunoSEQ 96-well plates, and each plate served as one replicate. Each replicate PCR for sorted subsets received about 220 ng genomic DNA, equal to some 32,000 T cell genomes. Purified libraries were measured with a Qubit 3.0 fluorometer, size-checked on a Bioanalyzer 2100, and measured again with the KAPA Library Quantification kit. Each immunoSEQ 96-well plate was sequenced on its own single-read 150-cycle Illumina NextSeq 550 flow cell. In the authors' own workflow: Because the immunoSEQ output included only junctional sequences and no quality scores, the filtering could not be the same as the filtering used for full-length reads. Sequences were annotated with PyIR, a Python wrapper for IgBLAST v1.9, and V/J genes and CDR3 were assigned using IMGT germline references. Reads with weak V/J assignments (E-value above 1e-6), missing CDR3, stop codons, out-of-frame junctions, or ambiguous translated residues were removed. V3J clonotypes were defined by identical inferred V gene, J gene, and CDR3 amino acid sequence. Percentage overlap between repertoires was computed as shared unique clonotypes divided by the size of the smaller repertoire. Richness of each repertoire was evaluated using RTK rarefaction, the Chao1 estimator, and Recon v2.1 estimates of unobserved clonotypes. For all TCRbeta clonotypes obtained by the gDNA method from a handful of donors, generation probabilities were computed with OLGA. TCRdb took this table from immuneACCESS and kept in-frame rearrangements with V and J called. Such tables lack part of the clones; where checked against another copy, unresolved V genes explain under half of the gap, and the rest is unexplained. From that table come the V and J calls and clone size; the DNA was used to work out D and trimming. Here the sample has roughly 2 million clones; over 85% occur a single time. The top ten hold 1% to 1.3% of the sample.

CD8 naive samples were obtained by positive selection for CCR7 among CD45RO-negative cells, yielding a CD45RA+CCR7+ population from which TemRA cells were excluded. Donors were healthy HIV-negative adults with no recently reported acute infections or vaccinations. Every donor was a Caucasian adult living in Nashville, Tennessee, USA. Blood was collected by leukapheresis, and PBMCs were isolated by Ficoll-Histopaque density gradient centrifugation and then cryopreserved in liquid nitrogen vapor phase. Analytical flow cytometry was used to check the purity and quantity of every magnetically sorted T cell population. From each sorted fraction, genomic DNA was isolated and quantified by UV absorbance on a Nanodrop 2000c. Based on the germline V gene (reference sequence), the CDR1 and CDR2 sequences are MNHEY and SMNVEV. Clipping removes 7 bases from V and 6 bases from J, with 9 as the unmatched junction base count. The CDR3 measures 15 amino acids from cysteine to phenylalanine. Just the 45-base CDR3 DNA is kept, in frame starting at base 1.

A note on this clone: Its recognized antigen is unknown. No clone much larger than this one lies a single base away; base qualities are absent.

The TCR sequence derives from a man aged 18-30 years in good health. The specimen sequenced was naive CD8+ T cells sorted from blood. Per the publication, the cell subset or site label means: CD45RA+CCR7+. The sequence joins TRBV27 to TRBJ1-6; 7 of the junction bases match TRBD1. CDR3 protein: CASNTRGGLNSPLHF. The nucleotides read TGTGCCAGCAATACCAGGGGGGGACTTAATTCACCCCTCCACTTT.